Listed below are T cell receptor beta chains from one sample, sequenced in a study of T cell repertoires in ileal Crohn's disease. Repertoires were generated with immunoSEQ multiplex PCR, while TCRdb's copy carries only in-frame clones and drops some. The data contain around 33,000 clones, around 80% of them singletons. Sample: ileal tissue. These receptors all come from an adult with Crohn's disease. CDR3s include the opening cysteine and the closing phenylalanine or tryptophan. D genes are given only for firm matches. Not every row has a clone size; where given, it reads once, few, many or a size class.

len	abundance	v_gene	d_gene	j_gene	CDR3aa	CDR3nt
15	.	TRBV5-1	TRBD2	TRBJ2-2	CASSSGGTNTGELFF	TGCGCCAGCAGCTCGGGGGGGACGAACACCGGGGAGCTGTTTTTT
15	.	TRBV27	.	TRBJ1-5	CASSRNPDGSEPQHF	TGTGCCAGCAGTCGGAACCCCGACGGGAGCGAGCCCCAGCATTTT
15	.	TRBV5-4	.	TRBJ1-2	CASSLARVMPYGYTF	TGTGCCAGCAGCTTGGCCAGGGTGATGCCCTATGGCTACACCTTC
16	medium-sized	TRBV5-4	TRBD1	TRBJ2-1	CASSLKTGGYYNEQFF	TGTGCCAGCAGCCTTAAGACAGGGGGATACTACAATGAGCAGTTCTTC
17	.	TRBV5-1	TRBD1	TRBJ2-7	CASSLVGPGTGPYEQYF	TGCGCCAGCAGCTTGGTCGGTCCCGGGACAGGGCCCTACGAGCAGTACTTC
20	.	TRBV15	TRBD2	TRBJ2-1	CATSRVRFGTSGRFGNEQFF	TGTGCCACCAGCAGAGTTCGTTTCGGGACTAGCGGGAGATTTGGCAATGAGCAGTTCTTC
13	.	TRBV6-5	.	TRBJ1-1	CASSLGRITEAFF	TGTGCCAGCAGTCTGGGGCGTATTACTGAAGCTTTCTTT
19	.	TRBV7-2	TRBD2	TRBJ2-3	CASSLAVSQRGGKTDTQYF	TGTGCCAGCAGCTTAGCGGTATCCCAGCGGGGGGGCAAAACAGATACGCAGTATTTT
16	.	TRBV5-1	TRBD1	TRBJ2-5	CASRFLGTVIQETQYF	TGCGCCAGCAGATTCCTCGGGACAGTGATCCAAGAGACCCAGTACTTC
16	.	TRBV5-1	.	TRBJ2-7	CASGLLGGLVGLKQYF	TGCGCCAGCGGACTCCTTGGAGGGCTGGTAGGGTTAAAGCAGTACTTC
11	.	TRBV19	.	TRBJ1-2	CARLQGGGYTF	TGTGCCAGGCTACAGGGAGGGGGCTACACCTTC
15	.	TRBV19	.	TRBJ2-3	CASSITGSGTDTQYF	TGTGCCAGTAGTATTACAGGGTCGGGCACAGATACGCAGTATTTT
17	.	TRBV25-1	TRBD2	TRBJ2-4	CASSELSTSGAKNIQYF	TGTGCCAGCAGTGAATTATCGACTAGCGGAGCCAAAAACATTCAGTACTTC
14	.	TRBV28	TRBD1	TRBJ1-1	CASSFGQGTTEAFF	TGTGCCAGCAGTTTCGGACAGGGGACGACTGAAGCTTTCTTT
16	.	TRBV7-2	TRBD1	TRBJ1-1	CASSHGTGVLNTEAFF	TGTGCCAGCAGCCACGGGACAGGCGTCTTGAACACTGAAGCTTTCTTT
14	.	TRBV7-2	.	TRBJ2-7	CASRALGGSYEQYF	TGTGCCAGCAGGGCCCTGGGGGGCTCCTACGAGCAGTACTTC
12	few	TRBV6-1	.	TRBJ1-2	CASRAANYGYTF	TGTGCCAGCAGGGCAGCTAACTATGGCTACACCTTC
15	.	TRBV27	TRBD2	TRBJ2-1	CASTLRIAGNNEQFF	TGTGCCAGCACCCTTCGGATAGCGGGAAACAATGAGCAGTTCTTC
14	.	TRBV10-3	TRBD1	TRBJ1-1	CAIQTGESWGEAFF	TGTGCCATACAGACAGGGGAGTCTTGGGGTGAAGCTTTCTTT
11	.	TRBV7-9	.	TRBJ2-3	CASSTTHTQYF	TGTGCCAGCAGCACGACACATACGCAGTATTTT
15	.	TRBV4-3	TRBD2	TRBJ2-3	CASSQETSAADTQYF	TGCGCCAGCAGCCAAGAGACTAGCGCGGCAGATACGCAGTATTTT
16	once	TRBV2	TRBD1	TRBJ1-1	CASSVPRQGLNTEAFF	TGTGCCAGCAGTGTACCCCGACAGGGGCTGAACACTGAAGCTTTCTTT
15	once	TRBV7-2	TRBD2	TRBJ2-3	CASSPSGRGKDTQYF	TGTGCCAGCAGCCCTAGCGGGAGGGGGAAAGATACGCAGTATTTT